This T cell receptor (beta chain) comes out of a study of T cells in tuberculosis (dated by TCRdb to about 2018). For context, the study as a whole: In the study, CD1B tetramers and high-throughput TCR immunosequencing were combined to characterize T cells specific for the mycobacterial lipid antigen glucose monomycolate (GMM).

Summary of the overall study and its limitations: T cells that bind the CD1B-GMM tetramer with low affinity may not have been captured by the stringent sort gate.

Counted from cysteine to phenylalanine, this CDR3 has 14 amino acids. The read is trimmed to its CDR3 DNA, 42 bases read in frame from base 1. CDR1 and CDR2 are read off the germline V gene as MDHEN and SYDVKM. Unmatched junction bases come to 6, with V trimmed by 4 bases and J by 4 bases. Because TCR-alpha and TCR-beta chains were sequenced unpaired, no chain pairing information was available. TCR libraries were generated with the immunoSEQ multiplex PCR assay, using TCR-beta and/or TCR-alpha/delta assays for each sample. Amplified TCR libraries were sequenced on the Illumina high-throughput platform. In the source study's methods: Clustering and dimensionality reduction relied on pairwise TCRdist distances among GMM-specific receptors from T cells that were either sorted ex vivo or expanded in vitro. Sequence motifs defined by gene usage and CDR3 content were tested for enrichment in tetramer-positive versus tetramer-negative populations. Held by TCRdb, this immuneACCESS table contains in-frame sequences only and omits some clones. Under half of the omission traces to an unresolved V gene where checked; the cause of the rest is unknown. V, J and clone size are those of that table, while D and trimming were read from the DNA. This sample is represented by nearly 60,000 clones; roughly 86% of them were singletons. 20% to 25% of the sample comes from the top ten.

A remark on this clone: Per-base qualities were not stored, and no clone one base away is much larger.

PBMC were thawed, rested overnight, stained with GMM-loaded CD1B tetramer, a Live/Dead dye and anti-CD3, and then sorted on a FACS Aria II. CD1B tetramers were loaded with C32 glucose monomycolate purified from Rhodococcus equi. PBMC used for tetramer sorting had been depleted of CD14-expressing monocytes for a separate study before cryopreservation. From each donor, approximately 100,000 tetramer-negative cells were also sorted and analyzed side by side with the tetramer-positive cells. Antigen-specific T cells were sorted from a handful of healthy South African adults using GMM-loaded CD1B tetramers.

The sample was CD1b-GMM tetramer-negative cells sorted from PBMCs. The sample's cell subset or site label is to be understood as: T cells not binding CD1B-GMM tetramer, sorted from same donor. The V and J genes are TRBV28 and TRBJ1-2, and 7 bases in between align with TRBD1. The clonotype originates from an adult woman with latent tuberculosis. The CDR3 protein: CASSSEQGVYGYTF. The DNA sequence is as follows: TGTGCCAGCAGTTCAGAGCAGGGGGTCTATGGCTACACCTTC.